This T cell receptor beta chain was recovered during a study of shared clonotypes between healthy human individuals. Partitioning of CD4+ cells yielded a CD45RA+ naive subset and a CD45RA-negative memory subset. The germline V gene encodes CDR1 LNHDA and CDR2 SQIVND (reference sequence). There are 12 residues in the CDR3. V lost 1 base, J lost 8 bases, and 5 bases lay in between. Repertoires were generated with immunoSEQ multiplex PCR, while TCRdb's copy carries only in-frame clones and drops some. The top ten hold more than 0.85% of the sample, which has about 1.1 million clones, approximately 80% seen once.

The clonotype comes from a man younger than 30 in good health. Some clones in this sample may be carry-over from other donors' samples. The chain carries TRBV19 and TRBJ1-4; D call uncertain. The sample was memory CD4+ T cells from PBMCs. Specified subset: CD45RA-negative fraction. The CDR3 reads CASSIVREKLFF. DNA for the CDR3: TGTGCCAGTAGTATAGTAAGAGAAAAACTGTTTTTT.